Listed here is a single TCR beta chain. The antigen is unknown. The record originates from a study of cytomegalovirus exposure and HLA in healthy donors. When sampled, the donors appeared nominally healthy, though they likely had unrecorded immune exposures. Regarding the study as a whole: DRB1 had the most TCR associations and HLA-C the fewest, a later analysis found, with rates varying by HLA locus. Listed as cytomegalovirus-associated were approximately 160 TCR beta chains. Many donors shared some public TCRs, even though most TCR sequences were rare.

Amplification used 60 Vbeta primers and 13 Jbeta primers. Some clones are missing from TCRdb's copy, which holds only in-frame ones; the method was immunoSEQ multiplex PCR. The sample lists some 170,000 clones; 65% to 90% were seen once. Sequenced input: PBMCs. The sequence was obtained from a man between 45 and 60 years old in good health and CMV-seropositive.

Here the CDR3 DNA reads TGCGCCAGCAGTTTAGACAGGGGGCACACCGGGGAGCTGTTTTTT. Its translation is CASSLDRGHTGELFF. The chain has TRBV5-1 and TRBJ2-2; the match to TRBD1 covers 10 bases. The CDR3 sequence is 15 residues long. CDR1 is SGHRS and CDR2 is YFSETQ in the germline V gene. V lost 5 bases and J lost 3; bases outside the gene matches: 4.